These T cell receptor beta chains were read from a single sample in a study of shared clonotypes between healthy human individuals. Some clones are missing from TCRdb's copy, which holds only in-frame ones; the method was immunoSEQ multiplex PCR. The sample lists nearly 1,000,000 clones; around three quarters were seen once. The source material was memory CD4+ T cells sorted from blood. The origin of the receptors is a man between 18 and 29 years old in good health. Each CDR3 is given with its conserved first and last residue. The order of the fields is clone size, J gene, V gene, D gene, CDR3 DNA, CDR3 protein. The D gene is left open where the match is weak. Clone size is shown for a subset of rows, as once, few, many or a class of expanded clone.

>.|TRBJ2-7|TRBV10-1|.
TGCGCCAGCAGGGATCTAGCCCGAAGCTCCTACGAGCAGTACTTC
CASRDLARSSYEQYF
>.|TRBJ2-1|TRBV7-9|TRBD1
TGTGCCAGCAGCACCCGGGACAGCTCCTACAATGAGCAGTTCTTC
CASSTRDSSYNEQFF
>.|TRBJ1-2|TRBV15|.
TGTGCCACCAGCAGAGGGGAGACGGGCAACTATGGCTACACCTTC
CATSRGETGNYGYTF
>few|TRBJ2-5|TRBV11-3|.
TGTGCCAGCAGCTTAGGTCTGGGTGGCCAAGAGACCCAGTACTTC
CASSLGLGGQETQYF
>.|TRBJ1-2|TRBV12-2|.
TGTGCAAGTCGCTTACCCTCCAAAGGGAGTGACTATGGCTACACCTTC
CASRLPSKGSDYGYTF
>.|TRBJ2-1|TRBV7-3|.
TGTGCCAGCAGTCCTATCGGAACGGCTAGCCGGAGTGAGCAGTTCTTC
CASSPIGTASRSEQFF
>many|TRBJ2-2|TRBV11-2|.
TGTGCCAGCAGCCCCCCCGCCCCCGGGGGGGAGCTGTTTTTT
CASSPPAPGGELFF
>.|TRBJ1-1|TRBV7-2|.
TGTGCCAGCAGCCGAACAGAAAACACTGAAGCTTTCTTT
CASSRTENTEAFF
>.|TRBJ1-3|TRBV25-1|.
TGTGCCAGCAGTGCCCTATACACTTCCACCATATATTTT
CASSALYTSTIYF
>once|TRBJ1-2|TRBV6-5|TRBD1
TGTGCCAGCAGCAACCGGGACAGAGATACGACCTTC
CASSNRDRDTTF
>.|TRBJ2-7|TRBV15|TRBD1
TGTGCCACCAGCAGTTACAGGGGCGAGCAGTACTTC
CATSSYRGEQYF
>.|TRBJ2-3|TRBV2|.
TGTGCCAGCAGATTGCTAGAAACTAGCACAGATACGCAGTATTTT
CASRLLETSTDTQYF
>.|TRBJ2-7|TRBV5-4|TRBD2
TGTGCCAGCAGCCACCCTCCGGGGGGGTTGGAGCAGTACTTC
CASSHPPGGLEQYF
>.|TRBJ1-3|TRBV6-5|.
TGTGCCAGCACTAACGACCGTATCTCTGGAAACACCATATATTTT
CASTNDRISGNTIYF
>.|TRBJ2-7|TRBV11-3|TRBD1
TGTGCCAGCAGCACAACGACAGGGGCGGCTTACGAGCAGTACTTC
CASSTTTGAAYEQYF
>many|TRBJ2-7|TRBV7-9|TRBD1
TGTGCCACCTCGACAGGGGTTCAGGCCTACGAGCAGTACTTC
CATSTGVQAYEQYF
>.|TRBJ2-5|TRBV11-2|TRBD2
TGTGCCAGCAGCTCTAGCGGAAAAGAGACCCAGTACTTC
CASSSSGKETQYF
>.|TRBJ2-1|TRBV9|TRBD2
TGTGCCAGCAGCGTAGCGGGACTAGCGGGAGTTCTCTCCTACAATGAGCAGTTCTTC
CASSVAGLAGVLSYNEQFF
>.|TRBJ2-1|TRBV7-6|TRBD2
TGTGCCAGCAGCTTGGCGACAGCGGGGCTCAGGTACAATGAGCAGTTCTTC
CASSLATAGLRYNEQFF
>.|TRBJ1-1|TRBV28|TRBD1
TGTGCCAGCAGCTGGGCCCTGACAGGGGGCAACACTGAAGCTTTCTTT
CASSWALTGGNTEAFF
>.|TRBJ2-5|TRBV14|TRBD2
TGTGCCAGCAGCCAACGGACTAGCGTGGGAGAGACCCAGTACTTC
CASSQRTSVGETQYF
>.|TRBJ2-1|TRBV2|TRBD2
TGTGCCAGCAGCCCTAGCGGGAGCTACAATGAGCAGTTCTTC
CASSPSGSYNEQFF
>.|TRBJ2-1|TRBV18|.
TGTGCCAGCTCACCGGGGGAGTCGCGCTATGAGCAGTTCTTC
CASSPGESRYEQFF
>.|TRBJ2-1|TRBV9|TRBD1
TGTGCCAGCAGCGCCAGGGGGCGGGGTACCGATGAGCAGTTCTTC
CASSARGRGTDEQFF
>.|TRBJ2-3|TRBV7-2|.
TGTGCCAGCAGCTTTGGGAGGTATGCAGATACGCAGTATTTT
CASSFGRYADTQYF